The 16 T cell receptor beta chains presented below share a single source sample, sequenced in a study of type 1 and type 2 diabetes patients. The PCR template was genomic DNA. Amplification of the beta chain CDR3 used 30 forward and 13 reverse multiplex primers. TCRdb recomputed calls from the multiplex PCR reads with MiXCR, one row per CDR3 protein. Of around 300,000 distinct CDR3 sequences listed, roughly 50% are singletons. Source material: peripheral blood mononuclear cells (PBMCs). The receptor source for this set is a man younger than 30 with type 2 diabetes.

This rearrangement joins TRBV20-1 to TRBJ1-2; unclear D gene. From germline, CDR1 is DFQATT and CDR2 SNEGSKA (reference sequence). V gave up 6 bases and J gave up 6 bases, with 17 bases separating them. This CDR3 contains 13 residues. CDR3: CSAPNTGRDGYTF. In nucleotides, the CDR3 is TGCAGTGCCCCGAACACCGGTAGGGATGGCTACACCTTC.

The chain joins TRBV3-1 to TRBJ2-3; 10 nucleotides agree with TRBD2. The length of the CDR3 is 16 residues. Germline CDR1 reads LGHDT; CDR2 reads YNNKEL (reference sequence). J was trimmed by 2 bases and V by 4 bases; bases with no gene match: 6. CDR3 loop: CASSPLLAGFTDTQYF. The CDR3 DNA is TGTGCCAGCAGCCCCCTACTAGCGGGGTTCACAGATACGCAGTATTTT.

This clonotype was picked up a small number of times. The gene calls are TRBV6-5 and TRBJ2-7; 9 bases match TRBD2. The CDR3 is made up of 14 amino acids. With 5 bases clipped from V and 4 bases from J, the junction kept 6 bases outside the gene matches. Looked up from germline, CDR1 is MNHEY and CDR2 is SVGAGI. In DNA, the CDR3 is TGTGCCAGCAGTGACACTAGCGGGTGGTACGAGCAGTACTTC. The encoded protein is CASSDTSGWYEQYF.

This sequence joins TRBV14 and TRBJ1-2, with TRBD1 as a possible D gene (5 bases). V was cut by 0 bases and J by 8 bases, with 7 bases left in between. Germline V CDR1 and CDR2: SGHDN, FVKESK. This CDR3 comprises 12 residues. CDR3 protein: CASSQEQDGYTF. In DNA, the CDR3 is TGTGCCAGCAGCCAAGAACAGGACGGCTACACCTTC.

This clonotype was detected only a few times. V usage is TRBV5-6 and J usage is TRBJ2-7; D is unresolved. CDR3 length: 12 residues. V was trimmed by 0 bases and J by 7 bases, leaving 8 bases between them. Germline V lookup: CDR1 SGHDT, CDR2 YYEEEE. The CDR3 spells CASSLDPLEQYF. The DNA for the CDR3 is TGTGCCAGCAGCTTGGACCCACTAGAGCAGTACTTC. The entire variable domain, with the rest obtained from reference TRBV5-6 and TRBJ2-7, is as follows: DAGVTQSPTHLIKTRGQQVTLRCSPKSGHDTVSWYQQALGQGPQFIFQYYEEEERQRGNFPDRFSGHQFPNYSSELNVNALLLGDSALYLCASSLDPLEQYFGPGTRLTVT.

V is TRBV30 and J is TRBJ2-1; D ambiguous. V lost 1 base and J lost 6, with 19 bases in between. The CDR3 is 16 amino acids. CDR1 and CDR2 from the germline V gene are GTSNPN and SVGIG (reference sequence). The CDR3, as DNA: TGTGCCTGGAGTGAAAGGCTATCCGAATCCGGCAATGAGCAGTTCTTC. Translation gives CAWSERLSESGNEQFF.

The table lists this clonotype with many counts. The chain employs TRBV2 and TRBJ1-1, with TRBD1 identical over 9 bases. Germline V CDR1 and CDR2: SNHLY, FYNNEI. With V trimmed by 5 bases and J by 6 bases, 7 bases remained unmatched. This CDR3 region has 14 residues. CDR3 nucleotide sequence: TGTGCCAGCAGTCTGGGGACAGGGTTGGCTGAAGCTTTCTTT. Its protein is CASSLGTGLAEAFF.

CDR3 sequence reads: CASRPSPGQANSPLHF. The CDR3 DNA reads as TGTGCCAGCAGACCCAGCCCGGGACAGGCGAATTCACCCCTCCACTTT. The V gene is TRBV7-9, the J gene TRBJ1-6; 8 bases are shared with TRBD1. The CDR3 covers 16 residues. V lost 6 bases, J lost 7 bases, and 11 bases stayed unmatched. Per germline, CDR1 SEHNR and CDR2 FQNEAQ (reference sequence). The whole variable domain, remainder taken from reference TRBV7-9 and TRBJ1-6, is DTGVSQNPRHKITKRGQNVTFRCDPISEHNRLYWYRQTLGQGPEFLTYFQNEAQLEKSRLLSDRFSAERPKGSFSTLEIQRTEQGDSAMYLCASRPSPGQANSPLHFGNGTRLTVT.

The chain carries TRBV5-1 and TRBJ1-6; D call uncertain. Germline CDR1 reads SGHRS; CDR2 reads YFSETQ. Trimming took 4 bases from V and 0 from J, leaving 11 bases between them. The CDR3 loop spans 16 amino acids. The CDR3 DNA reads as TGCGCCAGCAGCCCCCGGGAGAGCTCCTATAATTCACCCCTCCACTTT. This translates into CASSPRESSYNSPLHF.

The chain links TRBV3-1 to TRBJ1-1; 8 bases are shared with TRBD1. Germline CDR1 is LGHDT and CDR2 is YNNKEL (reference sequence). The V segment lost 4 bases and the J segment 1 base; nucleotides outside the gene matches: 5. The CDR3 is 15 residues long. The CDR3 sequence is CASSPRQGTNTEAFF. CDR3 coding DNA: TGTGCCAGCAGCCCCCGACAGGGGACGAACACTGAAGCTTTCTTT.

This clonotype was counted only a few times. This chain uses TRBV19 with TRBJ2-7; 10 bases line up with TRBD2. The CDR3 length is 15 residues. CDR1 and CDR2 from the germline V gene are LNHDA and SQIVND (reference sequence). V shed 6 bases, J shed 2 bases, and the junction held 7 bases outside the gene matches. The CDR3 DNA is TGTGCCAGTAGCGGCGGACTAGCGGAGGCCTACGAGCAGTACTTC. This translates into CASSGGLAEAYEQYF.

In the case of this clonotype: The CDR3 carries no conserved terminal phenylalanine or tryptophan, so it likely arises from a read error. The rearrangement joins TRBV6-6 to TRBJ1-6; perhaps TRBD1 as D (6 bases). The CDR3 is made up of 14 amino acids. Looked up from germline, CDR1 is MNHNY and CDR2 is SVGAGI (reference sequence). The V and J ends lost 4 bases and 10 bases respectively, with 14 bases between them. CDR3: CASSSSGVGSPLHS. The CDR3 DNA follows: TGTGCCAGCAGTTCGTCAGGGGTTGGCTCACCCCTCCACTCT.

Only a few counts were recorded for this clonotype. V is TRBV29-1 and J is TRBJ1-1, with 7 bases matching TRBD1. V was pared by 2 bases and J by 2 bases, with 5 bases of the junction left unmatched. Germline CDR1 and CDR2: SQVTM and ANQGSEA. CDR3 size: 14 residues. CDR3 amino acids: CSVEYGTANTEAFF. DNA for the CDR3: TGCAGCGTTGAATACGGGACAGCCAACACTGAAGCTTTCTTT.

The CDR3 DNA follows: TGCAGTGCCCACCGACAGGCCCGGGGGGCTGAAGCTTTCTTT. This sequence encodes CSAHRQARGAEAFF. The chain is built from TRBV20-1 and TRBJ1-1, with TRBD1 as a possible D gene (6 bases). Germline V gene sequence: CDR1 DFQATT, CDR2 SNEGSKA (reference sequence). V lost 6 bases to trimming and J lost 6 bases, with 20 bases between them. There are 14 residues in the CDR3.

This clonotype has just a few counts. This rearrangement joins TRBV7-8 to TRBJ1-2; TRBD1 might be the D (5 bases). V was trimmed by 4 bases and J by 4 bases, leaving 19 bases between them. Germline V gene sequence: CDR1 SGHVS, CDR2 FQNEAQ. The CDR3 spans 16 residues. The CDR3 reads CASSSRPSGAGYGYTF. The CDR3, as DNA: TGTGCCAGCAGCTCGAGGCCCTCCGGGGCTGGCTATGGCTACACCTTC.

Ten or more counts support this clonotype. The genes are TRBV10-3 and TRBJ1-2; maybe TRBD1 (6 bases). Looked up from germline, CDR1 is ENHRY and CDR2 is SYGVKD. The CDR3 covers 14 residues. Trimming shortened V by 7 bases and J by 2 bases, and 14 bases separated the two germline ends. The CDR3 bases are TGTGCCATCACTCAGGACAGCGGAAACTATGGCTACACCTTC. Amino acid sequence: CAITQDSGNYGYTF.